A selection of T cell receptor beta chains follows, all from one sample in a study of T cell responses to AZD1222 COVID-19 vaccine. The method was immunoSEQ multiplex PCR; TCRdb's version includes in-frame clones alone and lacks a portion of them. The table has about 180,000 clones, over 90% seen once. This specimen was peripheral blood, taken 28 days after the second AZD1222 dose. The receptors originated from an adult who received the AZD1222 COVID-19 vaccine. Both conserved end residues are part of each CDR3. A D gene is named only where the DNA matches it firmly. Rows give clone size only sometimes, using once, few, many, or a class for an expanded clone.

J,D,V,size,DNA,CDR3
TRBJ1-2,TRBD1,TRBV15,-,TGTGCCACCAGCAGTTTACAGGGGAAGAGTGGCTACACCTTC,CATSSLQGKSGYTF
TRBJ1-2,TRBD1,TRBV6-5,-,TGTGCCAGCAGTTATATTAGGACAGGGGGTCACTATGGCTACACCTTC,CASSYIRTGGHYGYTF
TRBJ1-3,-,TRBV18,-,TGTGCCAGCTCACTGGGGGCTGGAAACACCATATATTTT,CASSLGAGNTIYF
TRBJ1-2,-,TRBV2,-,TGTGCCAGCAGTGATGGGCCAGCCTATGGCTACACCTTC,CASSDGPAYGYTF
TRBJ1-1,TRBD1,TRBV30,many,TGTGCCTGGAAGCCGCGTCGACTAACGACAGGGAGGGCGACTGAAGCTTTCTTT,CAWKPRRLTTGRATEAFF
TRBJ2-3,-,TRBV7-9,-,TGTGCCAGCACCGGACAAAGTGGTAGCACAGATACGCAGTATTTT,CASTGQSGSTDTQYF
TRBJ1-2,TRBD1,TRBV27,once,TGTGCCAGCAGTTCCTCCCACAGGGGAGTCTATGGCTACACCTTC,CASSSSHRGVYGYTF
TRBJ1-4,TRBD1,TRBV6-1,-,TGTGCCAGCAGTGAATGGACAGGGGGTAGGATCCAAGCTAATGAAAAACTGTTTTTT,CASSEWTGGRIQANEKLFF
TRBJ1-2,-,TRBV30,-,TGTGCCTGGAGTCGAGGGGAGGACTATGGCTACACCTTC,CAWSRGEDYGYTF
TRBJ2-2,TRBD2,TRBV27,-,TGTGCCAGCAGTTTAGGGGGACTAGCGGGAGGGCCTGGGGAGCTGTTTTTT,CASSLGGLAGGPGELFF
TRBJ2-5,-,TRBV28,-,TGTGCCAGCAGTTTACCCGAGGCTAGAAGAGAGGGGGAGACCCAGTACTTC,CASSLPEARREGETQYF
TRBJ2-7,TRBD1,TRBV7-2,once,TGTGCCAGCAGCACCGGGACAGGGGCGGCCTACGAGCAGTACTTC,CASSTGTGAAYEQYF
TRBJ2-5,TRBD2,TRBV6-6,-,TGTGCCGCAACGACACGGGTAGCGGGGGGTTCGGAGACCCAGTACTTC,CAATTRVAGGSETQYF
TRBJ1-2,-,TRBV19,-,TGTGCCAGTAGTCCGACCGCGGGGAGAAACACCTTC,CASSPTAGRNTF
TRBJ1-2,TRBD1,TRBV7-6,once,TGTGCCAGCAGCCCCGGGACAGGGGACTATGGCTACACCTTC,CASSPGTGDYGYTF
TRBJ2-7,TRBD1,TRBV30,-,TGTGCCTGGGAAACGGTGGGACAGGCGTATTTC,CAWETVGQAYF
TRBJ2-7,-,TRBV15,once,TGTGCCACCAGCAGGGTCACCGGGTCATACGAGCAGTACTTC,CATSRVTGSYEQYF
TRBJ1-4,TRBD1,TRBV6-5,-,TGTGCCAGCAGCGCCGGACAGGGATGTGAAAAACTGTTTTTT,CASSAGQGCEKLFF
TRBJ2-1,-,TRBV13,-,TGTGCCAGCAGCTTTAACAATGAGCAGTTCTTC,CASSFNNEQFF
TRBJ1-1,-,TRBV3-1/TRBV3-2,-,TGTGCCAGCAGCTCAGCACAGGGTTGGGGTGTCCCTGAAGCTTTCTTT,CASSSAQGWGVPEAFF
TRBJ2-2,TRBD1,TRBV12-5,once,TGTGCTAGTCGGGGGGACAGGGGAAGGGACACCGGGGAGCTGTTTTTT,CASRGDRGRDTGELFF
TRBJ1-5,-,TRBV27,-,TGTGCCAGCAGTCCCACGGTTAATCAGCCCCAGCATTTT,CASSPTVNQPQHF
TRBJ1-1,-,TRBV15,-,TGTGCCACCAGCAGACCCCAGGCGGGCAGGGCGAACACTGAAGCTTTCTTT,CATSRPQAGRANTEAFF
TRBJ1-1,-,TRBV6-5,-,TGTGCCAGCAGTTTTCAGGGAGAAAGGACTGAAGCTTTCTTT,CASSFQGERTEAFF
TRBJ1-6,-,TRBV6-1,-,TGTGCCAGCAGTGAACTTGGGTGGGACGCCGGTAATTCACCCCTCCACTTT,CASSELGWDAGNSPLHF
TRBJ2-2,-,TRBV4-1,-,TGCGCCAGCAGCCAAGATAGGGGGGATTTCTACACCGGGGAGCTGTTTTTT,CASSQDRGDFYTGELFF
TRBJ2-5,TRBD2,TRBV7-7,-,TGTGCCACTAAGCGGGGGGGCTCCTTCCAAGAGACCCAGTACTTC,CATKRGGSFQETQYF
TRBJ1-6,-,TRBV13,-,TGTGCCAGCAGCTCCCAGGGTGGATATAATTCACCCCTCCACTTT,CASSSQGGYNSPLHF
TRBJ1-2,-,TRBV28,-,TGTGCCAGCAACTCAGGGTATGGCTACACCTTC,CASNSGYGYTF
TRBJ1-2,-,TRBV25-1,once,TGTGCCAGCAGTGAACGTGGGACGGCCACATTCCTTTCCTATGGCTACACCTTC,CASSERGTATFLSYGYTF
TRBJ1-1,TRBD1,TRBV6-6,-,TGTGCCAGCAGTTACGGACAGGGTTTCGGTGAAGCTTTCTTT,CASSYGQGFGEAFF
TRBJ1-3,-,TRBV3-1/TRBV3-2,-,TGTGCCAGCAGCCAGGGTCGGAGCTCTGGAAACACCATATATTTT,CASSQGRSSGNTIYF
TRBJ1-3,-,TRBV11-2,-,TGTGCCAGCCAAACCAGAGGGGCAGGAAACACCATATATTTT,CASQTRGAGNTIYF
TRBJ1-3,-,TRBV9,-,TGTGCCAGCAGCTCCCGCCGGCAGGTGATATCTGGAAACACCATATATTTT,CASSSRRQVISGNTIYF
TRBJ1-1,-,TRBV7-6,once,TGTGCCAGCAGCGCCACAGGGTCGAGCACTGAAGCTTTCTTT,CASSATGSSTEAFF
TRBJ2-2,-,TRBV4-1,-,TGCGCCAGCAGCCGAAGCGGGTCGAACACCGGGGAGCTGTTTTTT,CASSRSGSNTGELFF
TRBJ1-1,-,TRBV18,-,TGTGCCAGCTCACCACCTGGAAACACTGAAGCTTTCTTT,CASSPPGNTEAFF
TRBJ2-7,TRBD2,TRBV9,-,TGTGCCAGCAGCACAGCGCTAGCGGGTCCCTACGAGCAGTACTTC,CASSTALAGPYEQYF
TRBJ1-3,TRBD1,TRBV10-3,-,TGTGCCATCAGGGGACAGGGGCCTTTCTCTGGAAACACCATATATTTT,CAIRGQGPFSGNTIYF
TRBJ1-5,-,TRBV28,-,TGTGCCAGCAGCTTCGGGGAGTCCCAGCCCCAGCATTTT,CASSFGESQPQHF
TRBJ2-5,-,TRBV9,-,TGTGCCAGCAGCGTAATGGGGGGCCTCCAAGAGACCCAGTACTTC,CASSVMGGLQETQYF
TRBJ2-7,-,TRBV19,-,TGTGCCAGTAGTGCCGACGGGAGCTCCTACGAGCAGTACTTC,CASSADGSSYEQYF
TRBJ1-1,-,TRBV7-8,-,TGTGCCAGCAGACCCTGGGCGGGGAGCACTGAAGCTTTCTTT,CASRPWAGSTEAFF
TRBJ2-5,-,TRBV3-1/TRBV3-2,-,TGTGCCAGCAGCTCCCCCCGTCCGGGGGCACAAGAGACCCAGTACTTC,CASSSPRPGAQETQYF
TRBJ1-5,-,TRBV6-1,-,TGTGCCAGCAGTGATGCAGGGCTCGGGCAGCCCCAGCATTTT,CASSDAGLGQPQHF
TRBJ2-3,-,TRBV10-1,-,TGCGCCAGCAGTGAGAACACAGATACGCAGTATTTT,CASSENTDTQYF